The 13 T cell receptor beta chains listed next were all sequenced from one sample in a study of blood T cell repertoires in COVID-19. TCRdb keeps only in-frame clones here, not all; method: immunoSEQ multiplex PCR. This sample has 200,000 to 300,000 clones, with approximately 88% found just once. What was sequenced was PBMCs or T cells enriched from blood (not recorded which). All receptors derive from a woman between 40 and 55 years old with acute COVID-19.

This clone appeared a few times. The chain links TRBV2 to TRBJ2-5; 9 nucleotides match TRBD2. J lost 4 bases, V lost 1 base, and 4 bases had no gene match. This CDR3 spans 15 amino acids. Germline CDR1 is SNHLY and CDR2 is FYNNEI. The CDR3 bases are TGTGCCAGCAGTGAAGGGGGACTAGCCGGAGAGACCCAGTACTTC. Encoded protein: CASSEGGLAGETQYF.

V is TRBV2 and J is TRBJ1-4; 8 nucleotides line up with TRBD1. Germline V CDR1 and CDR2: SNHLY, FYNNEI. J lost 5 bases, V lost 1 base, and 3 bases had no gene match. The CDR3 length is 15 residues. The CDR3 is CASSEGTGGNEKLFF. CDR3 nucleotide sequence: TGTGCCAGCAGTGAAGGCACAGGGGGGAATGAAAAACTGTTTTTT.

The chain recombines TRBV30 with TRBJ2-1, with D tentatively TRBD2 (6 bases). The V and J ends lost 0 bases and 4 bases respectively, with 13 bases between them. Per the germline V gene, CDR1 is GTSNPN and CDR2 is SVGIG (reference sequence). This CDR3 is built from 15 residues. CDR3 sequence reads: CAWSVGSSEYNEQFF. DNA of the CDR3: TGTGCCTGGAGTGTAGGTTCTAGCGAGTACAATGAGCAGTTCTTC.

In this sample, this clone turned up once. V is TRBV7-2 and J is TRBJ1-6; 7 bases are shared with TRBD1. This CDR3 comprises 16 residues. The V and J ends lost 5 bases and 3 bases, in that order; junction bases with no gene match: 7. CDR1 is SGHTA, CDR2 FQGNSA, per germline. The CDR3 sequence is CASSPQTGNYNSPLHF. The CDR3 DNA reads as TGTGCCAGCAGCCCACAGACAGGGAACTATAATTCACCCCTCCACTTT.

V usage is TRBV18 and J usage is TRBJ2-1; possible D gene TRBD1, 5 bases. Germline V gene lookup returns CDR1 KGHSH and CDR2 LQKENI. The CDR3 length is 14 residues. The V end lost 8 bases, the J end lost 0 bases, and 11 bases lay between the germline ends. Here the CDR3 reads CASVDSYSYNEQFF. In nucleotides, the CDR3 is TGTGCCAGCGTCGACAGTTACTCCTACAATGAGCAGTTCTTC.

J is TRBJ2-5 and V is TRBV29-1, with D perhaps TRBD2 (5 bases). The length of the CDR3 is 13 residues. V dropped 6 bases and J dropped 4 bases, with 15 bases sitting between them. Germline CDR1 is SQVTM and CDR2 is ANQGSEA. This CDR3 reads CSVMMRRSETQYF. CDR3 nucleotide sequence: TGCAGCGTGATGATGAGGAGGTCAGAGACCCAGTACTTC.

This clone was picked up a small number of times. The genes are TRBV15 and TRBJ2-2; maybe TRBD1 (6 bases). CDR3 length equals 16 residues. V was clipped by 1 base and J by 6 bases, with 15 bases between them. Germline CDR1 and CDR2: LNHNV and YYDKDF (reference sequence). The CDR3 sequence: CATSRGGGEVAGELFF. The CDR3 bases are TGTGCCACCAGCAGAGGAGGGGGAGAAGTTGCCGGGGAGCTGTTTTTT.

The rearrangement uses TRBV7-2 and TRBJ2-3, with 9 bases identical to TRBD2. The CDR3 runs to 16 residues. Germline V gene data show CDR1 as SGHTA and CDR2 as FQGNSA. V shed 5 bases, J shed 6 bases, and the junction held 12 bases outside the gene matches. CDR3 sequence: CASSPGLLAGGDTQYF. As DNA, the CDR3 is TGTGCCAGCAGCCCCGGGTTACTGGCGGGAGGGGATACGCAGTATTTT.

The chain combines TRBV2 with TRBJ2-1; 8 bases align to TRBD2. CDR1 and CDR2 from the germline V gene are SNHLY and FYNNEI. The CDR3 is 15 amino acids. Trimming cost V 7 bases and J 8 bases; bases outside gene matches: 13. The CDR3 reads CASNPGTRSPDEQFF. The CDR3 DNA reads TGTGCCAGCAATCCCGGGACTAGGAGTCCCGATGAGCAGTTCTTC.

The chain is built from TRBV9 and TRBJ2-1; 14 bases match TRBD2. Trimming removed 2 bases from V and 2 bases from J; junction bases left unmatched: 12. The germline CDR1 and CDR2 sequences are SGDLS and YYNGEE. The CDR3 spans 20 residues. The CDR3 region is CASSVTGLAGDRKPYNEQFF. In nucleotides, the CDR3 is TGTGCCAGCAGCGTCACGGGACTAGCGGGAGATAGGAAACCCTACAATGAGCAGTTCTTC.

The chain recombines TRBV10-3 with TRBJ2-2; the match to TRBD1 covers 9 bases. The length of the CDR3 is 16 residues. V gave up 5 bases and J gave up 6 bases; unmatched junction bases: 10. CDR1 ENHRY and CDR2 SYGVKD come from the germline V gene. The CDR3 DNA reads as TGTGCCATCAGTTCACAGGGGGCGGGGATCGCCGGGGAGCTGTTTTTT. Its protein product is CAISSQGAGIAGELFF.

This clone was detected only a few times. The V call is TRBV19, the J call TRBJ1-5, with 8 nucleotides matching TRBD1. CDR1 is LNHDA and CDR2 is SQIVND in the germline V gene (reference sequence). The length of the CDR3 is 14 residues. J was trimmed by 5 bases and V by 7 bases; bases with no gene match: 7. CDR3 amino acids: CASNPTGEDQPQHF. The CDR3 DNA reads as TGTGCCAGTAACCCGACAGGGGAGGATCAGCCCCAGCATTTT.

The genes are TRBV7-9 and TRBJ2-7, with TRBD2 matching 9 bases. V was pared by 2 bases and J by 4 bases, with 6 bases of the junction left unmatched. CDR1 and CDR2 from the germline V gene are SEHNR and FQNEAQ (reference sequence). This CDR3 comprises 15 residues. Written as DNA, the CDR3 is TGTGCCAGCAGCTTACTTAGCGGGAGTTCGTACGAGCAGTACTTC. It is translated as CASSLLSGSSYEQYF.